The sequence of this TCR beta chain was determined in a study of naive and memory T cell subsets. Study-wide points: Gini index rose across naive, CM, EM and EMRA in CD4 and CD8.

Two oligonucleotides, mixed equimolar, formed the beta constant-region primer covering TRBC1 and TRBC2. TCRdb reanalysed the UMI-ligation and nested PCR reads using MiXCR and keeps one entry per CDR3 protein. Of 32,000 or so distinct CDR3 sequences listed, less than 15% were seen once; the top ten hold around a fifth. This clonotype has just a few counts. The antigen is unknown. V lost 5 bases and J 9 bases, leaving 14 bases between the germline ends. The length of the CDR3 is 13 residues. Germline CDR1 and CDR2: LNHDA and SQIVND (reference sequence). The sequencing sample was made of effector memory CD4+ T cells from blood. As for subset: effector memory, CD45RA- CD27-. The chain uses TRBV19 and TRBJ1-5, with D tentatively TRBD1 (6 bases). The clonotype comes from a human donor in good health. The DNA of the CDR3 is TGTGCCAGTAGTGGACAGTTATATCGGCCCCAGCATTTT. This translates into CASSGQLYRPQHF.